The 9 T cell receptor beta chains below come from one sample, sequenced in a study of T cell responses to AZD1222 COVID-19 vaccine. Only in-frame clones appear in the TCRdb table, and some are missing; sequencing was by immunoSEQ multiplex PCR. This table has fewer than 150,000 clones, about nine tenths appearing once. The sample in question was peripheral blood, obtained on day 0 of AZD1222 vaccination. The receptor source for this set is an adult in good health.

The chain couples TRBV7-9 to TRBJ2-3; unclear D gene. CDR1 and CDR2 from the germline V gene are SEHNR and FQNEAQ (reference sequence). This CDR3 spans 12 amino acids. The V and J ends lost 5 bases and 6 bases respectively, with 9 bases between them. The CDR3 here is CASSPSRDTQYF. Here the CDR3 DNA reads TGTGCCAGCAGCCCATCGAGGGATACGCAGTATTTT.

The chain recombines TRBV3-1 (or the pseudogene TRBV3-2) with TRBJ2-3; the D gene could be TRBD1 or TRBD2 (5 bases each). Germline V gene data show CDR1 as LGHDT and CDR2 as YNNKEL (reference sequence). The CDR3 runs 16 residues. V shed 3 bases and J shed 0 bases, with 13 bases lying between them. This CDR3 reads CASSHPPGPSTDTQYF. Here the CDR3 DNA reads TGTGCCAGCAGCCACCCCCCGGGGCCCAGCACAGATACGCAGTATTTT.

The chain couples TRBV7-2 to TRBJ1-1, with D hard to call. Looked up from germline, CDR1 is SGHTA and CDR2 is FQGNSA. V dropped 1 base and J dropped 1 base, with 7 bases sitting between them. CDR3 length equals 14 residues. In DNA form, the CDR3 reads TGTGCCAGCAGCTTAGTTCGGGGGAACACTGAAGCTTTCTTT. Protein: CASSLVRGNTEAFF.

The CDR3 loop reads CAIRAGEDTQYF. CDR3 sequence (DNA): TGTGCCATCAGGGCTGGGGAAGATACGCAGTATTTT. This chain connects TRBV10-3 to TRBJ2-3; D remains unclear. With 6 bases removed from V and 5 bases from J, the gap between germline ends came to 9 bases. The CDR3 is 12 residues long. Germline CDR1 ENHRY, CDR2 SYGVKD.

This clone showed up just a few times. The chain links TRBV7-2 to TRBJ1-3, with no clear D. The V gene's germline CDR1 is SGHTA and CDR2 FQGNSA. The CDR3 is 13 residues long. The V gene lost 4 bases and the J gene lost 2 bases, with 6 bases spanning the gap. The CDR3 reads CASSSVPGNTIYF. CDR3 bases: TGTGCCAGCAGCTCAGTGCCTGGAAACACCATATATTTT.

The chain carries TRBV3-1 (or the pseudogene TRBV3-2) and TRBJ1-3; no clear D gene. The length of the CDR3 is 16 residues. CDR1 and CDR2 from the germline V gene are LGHDT and YNNKEL (reference sequence). The V end was cut by 4 bases, the J end by 1 base, with 14 bases between. The CDR3 reads CASSPSGLSSGNTIYF. As DNA, the CDR3 is TGTGCCAGCAGCCCTAGTGGGCTCAGTTCTGGAAACACCATATATTTT.

The V and J genes are TRBV11-2 and TRBJ2-1, with unresolved D. Trimming cost V 1 base and J 8 bases, with 15 bases left between them. CDR1 is SGHAT, CDR2 FQNNGV, per germline. CDR3 size: 15 residues. CDR3 coding DNA: TGTGCCAGCAGCTTAGCCCCCGGCCCGGGCGATGAGCAGTTCTTC. It translates to CASSLAPGPGDEQFF. The whole variable domain, filled in from reference TRBV11-2 and TRBJ2-1, reads EAGVAQSPRYKIIEKRQSVAFWCNPISGHATLYWYQQILGQGPKLLIQFQNNGVVDDSQLPKDRFSAERLKGVDSTLKIQPAKLEDSAVYLCASSLAPGPGDEQFFGPGTRLTVL.

This clone was detected once. This chain joins TRBV5-1 and TRBJ2-1; TRBD2 matches 13 bases. V shed 4 bases and J 2 bases; nucleotides not matched to a gene: 0. In germline, CDR1 is SGHRS, CDR2 YFSETQ. The CDR3 runs 15 residues. The CDR3 here is CASSGLAGAYNEQFF. The CDR3 DNA follows: TGCGCCAGCAGCGGACTAGCGGGGGCCTACAATGAGCAGTTCTTC.

The CDR3 loop reads CASSGFNGNTEAFF. Here the CDR3 DNA reads TGTGCCAGTAGTGGGTTTAACGGGAACACTGAAGCTTTCTTT. This chain links TRBV19 with TRBJ1-1, with unresolved D. CDR1 is LNHDA, CDR2 SQIVND, per germline (reference sequence). The CDR3 loop spans 14 amino acids. V shed 5 bases and J shed 1 base, with 11 bases lying between them.